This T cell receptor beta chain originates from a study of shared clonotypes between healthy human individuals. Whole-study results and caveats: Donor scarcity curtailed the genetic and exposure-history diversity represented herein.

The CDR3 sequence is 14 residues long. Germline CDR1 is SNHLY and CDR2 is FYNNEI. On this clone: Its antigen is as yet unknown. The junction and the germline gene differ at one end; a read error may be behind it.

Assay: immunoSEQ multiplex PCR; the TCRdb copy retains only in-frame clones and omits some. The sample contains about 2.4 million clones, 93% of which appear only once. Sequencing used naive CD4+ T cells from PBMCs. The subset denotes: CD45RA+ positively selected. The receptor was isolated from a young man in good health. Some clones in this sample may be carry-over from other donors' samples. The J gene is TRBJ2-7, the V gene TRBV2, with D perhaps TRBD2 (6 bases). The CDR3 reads CASSAGPISYEQYF. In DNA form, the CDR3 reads TGTGCTAGCAGTGCGGGACCTATCTCCTACGAGCAGTACTTC.